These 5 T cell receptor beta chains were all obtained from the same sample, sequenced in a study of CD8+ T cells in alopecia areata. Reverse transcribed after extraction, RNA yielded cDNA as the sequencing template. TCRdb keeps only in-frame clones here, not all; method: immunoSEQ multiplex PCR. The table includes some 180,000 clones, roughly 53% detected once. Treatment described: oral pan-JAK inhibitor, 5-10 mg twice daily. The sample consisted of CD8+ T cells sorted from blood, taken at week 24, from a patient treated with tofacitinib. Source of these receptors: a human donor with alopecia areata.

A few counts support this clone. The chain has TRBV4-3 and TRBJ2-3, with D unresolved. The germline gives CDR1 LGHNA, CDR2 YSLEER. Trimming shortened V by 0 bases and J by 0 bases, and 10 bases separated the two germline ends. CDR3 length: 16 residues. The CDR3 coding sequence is TGCGCCAGCAGCCAAGACCCCGGGCCAAGCACAGATACGCAGTATTTT. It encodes CASSQDPGPSTDTQYF.

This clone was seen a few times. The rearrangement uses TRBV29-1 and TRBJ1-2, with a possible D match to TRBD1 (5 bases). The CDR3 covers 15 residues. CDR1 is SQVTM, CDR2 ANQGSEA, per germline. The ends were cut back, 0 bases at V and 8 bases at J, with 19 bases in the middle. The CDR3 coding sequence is TGCAGCGTTGAAGATTTTGGGGACGGCGCAGGGGGCTACACCTTC. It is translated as CSVEDFGDGAGGYTF. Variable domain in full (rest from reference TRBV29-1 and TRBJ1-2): SAVISQKPSRDICQRGTSLTIQCQVDSQVTMMFWYRQQPGQSLTLIATANQGSEATYESGFVIDKFPISRPNLTFSTLTVSNMSPEDSSIYLCSVEDFGDGAGGYTFGSGTRLTVV.

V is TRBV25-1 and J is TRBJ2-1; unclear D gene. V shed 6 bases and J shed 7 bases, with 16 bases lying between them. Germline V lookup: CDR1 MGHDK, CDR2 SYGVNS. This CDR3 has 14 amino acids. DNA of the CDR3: TGTGCCAGCAGGCCCTCTGGCAGCCGGAATGAGCAGTTCTTC. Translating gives CASRPSGSRNEQFF.

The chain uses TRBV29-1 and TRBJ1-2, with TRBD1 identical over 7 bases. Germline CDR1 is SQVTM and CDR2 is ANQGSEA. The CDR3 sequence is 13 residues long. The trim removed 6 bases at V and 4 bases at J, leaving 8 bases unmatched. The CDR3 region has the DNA TGCAGCGTGAGAACAGGGGAAGGCTATGGCTACACCTTC. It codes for CSVRTGEGYGYTF. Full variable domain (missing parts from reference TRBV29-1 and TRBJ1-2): SAVISQKPSRDICQRGTSLTIQCQVDSQVTMMFWYRQQPGQSLTLIATANQGSEATYESGFVIDKFPISRPNLTFSTLTVSNMSPEDSSIYLCSVRTGEGYGYTFGSGTRLTVV.

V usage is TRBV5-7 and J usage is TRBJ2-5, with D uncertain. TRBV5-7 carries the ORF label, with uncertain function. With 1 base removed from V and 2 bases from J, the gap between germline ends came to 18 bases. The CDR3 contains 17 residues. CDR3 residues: CASSLCLGFVRQETQYF. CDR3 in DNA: TGTGCCAGCAGCTTGTGTTTGGGTTTTGTCAGACAAGAGACCCAGTACTTC.